This TCR beta chain was observed in a study of neurological immune-mediated disorders. This clonotype has a count of ten or more. Germline V gives CDR1 SGHTA, CDR2 FQGNSA. The CDR3 is 15 amino acids. Trimming removed 4 bases from V and 6 bases from J, with 13 bases in between. cDNA was made by 5'RACE with 10-nucleotide random UMIs. Each CDR3 protein is one row after TCRdb ran MiXCR on the 5' RACE reads. The profile shows 20,000 to 25,000 distinct CDR3 sequences, 6.5% to 8.5% of them singletons. The TCR was taken from a woman between 40 and 50 years old in good health. The sample taken for sequencing was PBMCs. The chain is built from TRBV7-2 and TRBJ1-6; D possibly corresponds to TRBD1 (5 bases). CDR3 in amino acids: CASSSGGWTNSPLHF. Here the CDR3 DNA reads TGTGCCAGCAGCTCTGGGGGGTGGACTAATTCACCCCTCCACTTT.